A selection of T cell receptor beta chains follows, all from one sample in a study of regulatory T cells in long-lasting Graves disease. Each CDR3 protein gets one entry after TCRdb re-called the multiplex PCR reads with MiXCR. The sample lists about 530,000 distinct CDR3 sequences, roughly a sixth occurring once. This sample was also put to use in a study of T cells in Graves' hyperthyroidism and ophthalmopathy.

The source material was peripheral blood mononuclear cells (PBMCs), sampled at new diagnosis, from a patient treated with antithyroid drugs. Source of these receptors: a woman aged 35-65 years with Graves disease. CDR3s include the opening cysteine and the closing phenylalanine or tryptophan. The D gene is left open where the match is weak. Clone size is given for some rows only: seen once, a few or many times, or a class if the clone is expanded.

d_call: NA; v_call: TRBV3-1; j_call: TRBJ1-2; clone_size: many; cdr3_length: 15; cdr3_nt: TGTGCCAGCAGCCAAGCCGTGGGAGGTCGCTATGGCTACACCTTC; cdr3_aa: CASSQAVGGRYGYTF
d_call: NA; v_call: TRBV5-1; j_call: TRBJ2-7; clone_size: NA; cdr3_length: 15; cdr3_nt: TGCGCCAGCAGCTTGGTGTCGCTCAGCTCCTACGAGCAGTACTTC; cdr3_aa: CASSLVSLSSYEQYF
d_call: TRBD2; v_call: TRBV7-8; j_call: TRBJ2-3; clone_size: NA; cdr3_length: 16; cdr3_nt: TGTGCCAGCAGCGTTTCTAGCGGGGGGCAGACAGATACGCAGTATTTT; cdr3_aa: CASSVSSGGQTDTQYF
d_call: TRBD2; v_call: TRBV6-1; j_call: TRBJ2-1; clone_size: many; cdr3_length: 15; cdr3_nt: TGTGCCAGCAGACTAGCGGGGGGGACCTACAATGAGCAGTTCTTC; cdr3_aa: CASRLAGGTYNEQFF
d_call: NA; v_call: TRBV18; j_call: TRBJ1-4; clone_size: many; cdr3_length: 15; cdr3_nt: TGTGCCAGCTCACCAAGAGCTGCAACTAATGAAAAACTGTTTTTT; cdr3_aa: CASSPRAATNEKLFF
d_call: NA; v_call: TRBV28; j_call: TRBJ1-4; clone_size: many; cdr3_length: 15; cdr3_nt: TGTGCCAGCAGTTTATGGACGGTTATTGGTGAAAAACTGTTTTTT; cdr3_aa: CASSLWTVIGEKLFF
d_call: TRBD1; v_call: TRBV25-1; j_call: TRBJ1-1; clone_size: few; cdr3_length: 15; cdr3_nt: TGTGCCAGCAGGGGGACAGAGTTGTTAGGCACTGAAGCTTTCTTT; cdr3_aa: CASRGTELLGTEAFF
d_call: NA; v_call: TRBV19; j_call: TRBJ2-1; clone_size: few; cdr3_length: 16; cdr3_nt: TGTGCCAGTAGTATTTTTGTGGGGGGCTCCTACAATGAGCAGTTCTTC; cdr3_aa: CASSIFVGGSYNEQFF
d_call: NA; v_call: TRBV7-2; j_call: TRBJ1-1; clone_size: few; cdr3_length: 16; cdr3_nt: TGTGCCAGCAGCTTAGCTTCGACCTTATCAGACACTGAAGCTTTCTTT; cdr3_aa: CASSLASTLSDTEAFF
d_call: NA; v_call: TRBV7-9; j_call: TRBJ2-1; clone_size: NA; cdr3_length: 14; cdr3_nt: TGTGCCAGCAGCTCCTTGAGAGGGGGGGGTGAGCAGTTCTTC; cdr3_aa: CASSSLRGGGEQFF
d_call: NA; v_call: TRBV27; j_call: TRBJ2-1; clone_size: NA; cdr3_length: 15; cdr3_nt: TGTGCCAGTACTGCGGGGACACCTTCCTACAATGAGCAGTTCTTC; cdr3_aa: CASTAGTPSYNEQFF
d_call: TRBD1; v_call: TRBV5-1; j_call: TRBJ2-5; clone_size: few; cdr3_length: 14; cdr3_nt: TGCGCCAGCAGCTTTTCCGGGACAGAGCAGACCCAGTACTTC; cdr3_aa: CASSFSGTEQTQYF
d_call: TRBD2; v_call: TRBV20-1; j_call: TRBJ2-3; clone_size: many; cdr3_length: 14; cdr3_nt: TGCAGTCCGCTCCTAGCGGGTGGTTTGGATACGCAGTATTTT; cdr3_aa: CSPLLAGGLDTQYF
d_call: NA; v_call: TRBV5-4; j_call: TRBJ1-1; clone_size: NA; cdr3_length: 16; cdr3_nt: TGTGCCAGCAGCTTGGCCCATGGGGGGGCAGGCTCTGAAGCTTTCTTT; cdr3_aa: CASSLAHGGAGSEAFF
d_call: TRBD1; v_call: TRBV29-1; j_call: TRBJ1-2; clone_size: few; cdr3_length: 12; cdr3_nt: TGCAGCGAAGACAGGGGAAACTATGGCTACACCTTC; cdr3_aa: CSEDRGNYGYTF
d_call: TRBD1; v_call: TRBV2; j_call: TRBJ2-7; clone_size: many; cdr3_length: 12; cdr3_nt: TGTGCCAGCAGGACGTCAGGGGGTGAGCAGTACTTC; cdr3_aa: CASRTSGGEQYF
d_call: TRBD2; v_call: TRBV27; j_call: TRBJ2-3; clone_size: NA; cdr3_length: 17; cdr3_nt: TGTGCCAGCACCCCTCTCCTCCTAGCGGGGAACACAGATACGCAGTATTTT; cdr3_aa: CASTPLLLAGNTDTQYF
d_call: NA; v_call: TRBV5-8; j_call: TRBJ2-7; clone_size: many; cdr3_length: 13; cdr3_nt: TGTGCCAGCAGCTTGCGGGGGTTGTACGAGCAGTACTTC; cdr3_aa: CASSLRGLYEQYF
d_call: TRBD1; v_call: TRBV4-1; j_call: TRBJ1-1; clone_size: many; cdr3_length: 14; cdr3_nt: TGCGCCAGCAGCCAAAACAGGGGAGGCACTGAAGCTTTCTTT; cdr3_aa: CASSQNRGGTEAFF
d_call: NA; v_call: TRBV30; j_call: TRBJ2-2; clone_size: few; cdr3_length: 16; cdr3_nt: TGTGCCTGGAGTGTACAATTGGCAGGGTTCCCCGGGGAGCTGTTTTTT; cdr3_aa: CAWSVQLAGFPGELFF
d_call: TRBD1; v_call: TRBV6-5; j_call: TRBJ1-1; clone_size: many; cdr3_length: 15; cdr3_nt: TGTGCCAGCAGTTACTCTGAGACAGGGGGCACTGAAGCTTTCTTT; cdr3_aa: CASSYSETGGTEAFF
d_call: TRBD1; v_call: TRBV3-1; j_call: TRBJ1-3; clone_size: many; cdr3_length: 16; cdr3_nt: TGTGCCAGCAGCCCGAAGGACAGGAGAACTGGAAACACCATATATTTT; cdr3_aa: CASSPKDRRTGNTIYF
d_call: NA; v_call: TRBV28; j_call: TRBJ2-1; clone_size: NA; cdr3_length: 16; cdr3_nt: TGTGCCAGCAGTTTGAGGAGAAGCTCCCAATCGTATCGGAAGTTCTTC; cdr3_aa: CASSLRRSSQSYRKFF
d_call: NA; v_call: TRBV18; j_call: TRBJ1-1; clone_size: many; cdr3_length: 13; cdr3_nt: TGTGCCAGCTCACCAAGATCGAACACTGAAGCTTTCTTT; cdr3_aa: CASSPRSNTEAFF